This is a list of T cell receptor beta chains from one sample in a study of blood T cell repertoires in COVID-19. Profiling relied on immunoSEQ multiplex PCR, and the TCRdb table lists in-frame clones only, not all of them. The sample lists more than 150,000 clones; roughly nine tenths were seen once. Sequencing used peripheral blood. Receptors were obtained from a woman aged 40-49 years with acute or convalescent COVID-19. Both conserved end residues are part of each CDR3. The order of the fields is clone size, D gene, J gene, V gene, CDR3 DNA, CDR3 protein. A D gene is named only where the DNA matches it firmly. Clone size is shown for a subset of rows, as once, few, many or a class of expanded clone.

. . TRBJ2-7 TRBV9 TGTGCCAGCAGCGTAGCAGCGGGCTCGGGGTACGAGCAGTACTTC CASSVAAGSGYEQYF
. . TRBJ1-5 TRBV30 TGTGCCTGGAGTGTGCGGTTTGGCCAGCCCCAGCATTTT CAWSVRFGQPQHF
. . TRBJ2-6 TRBV7-9 TGTGCCAGCAGCTTACGGGGGTCTGGGGCCAACGTCCTGACTTTC CASSLRGSGANVLTF
. . TRBJ2-5 TRBV18 TGTGCCAGCTCACCACCGGCGGGAGAGACCCAGTACTTC CASSPPAGETQYF
few TRBD2 TRBJ2-3 TRBV6-5 TGTGCCAGCAGCTTGACTAGCGGGGGGTTAGATACGCAGTATTTT CASSLTSGGLDTQYF
. TRBD2 TRBJ2-7 TRBV18 TGTGCCAGCTCGCCGTTTCTAGCGGGGTCCTACGAGCAGTACTTC CASSPFLAGSYEQYF
once TRBD1 TRBJ2-7 TRBV30 TGTGCCTGGGGGGACAGCTGGTACGAGCAGTACTTC CAWGDSWYEQYF
. TRBD1 TRBJ1-2 TRBV28 TGTGCCAGCAGTCCAATGACAGGGGGCTATGGCTACACCTTC CASSPMTGGYGYTF
. TRBD1 TRBJ1-1 TRBV30 TGTGCCTGGAACAGGGGGGGTGGTACTGAAGCTTTCTTT CAWNRGGGTEAFF
once . TRBJ1-1 TRBV25-1 TGTGCCAGCAGTAGACAGACGAACACTGAAGCTTTCTTT CASSRQTNTEAFF
. TRBD2 TRBJ2-1 TRBV7-9 TGTGCCAGCGGTCCGGGACTAGCGGGAGGTAATTCCGGGAATGAGCAGTTCTTC CASGPGLAGGNSGNEQFF
. TRBD2 TRBJ2-7 TRBV27 TGTGCCAGCAGTTTAGGGACTAGCGGGATATACCCCTACGAGCAGTACTTC CASSLGTSGIYPYEQYF
. TRBD1 TRBJ2-1 TRBV6-6 TGTGCCAGCAGTTACTCCCCGGGACAGGGTAAATCTGAGCAGTTCTTC CASSYSPGQGKSEQFF
. TRBD2 TRBJ2-1 TRBV24-1 TGTGCCACCGCCAATAGCGGGAAGGTGGTCAATGAGCAGTTCTTC CATANSGKVVNEQFF
once . TRBJ1-2 TRBV9 TGTGCCAGCAGCCTTAGGTCGACAGGAGCTAACTATGGCTACACCTTC CASSLRSTGANYGYTF
. TRBD2 TRBJ2-7 TRBV10-3 TGTGCCATCAGTACAGCGGGGGCGAAATACGAGCAGTACTTC CAISTAGAKYEQYF
. TRBD2 TRBJ2-5 TRBV27 TGTGCCAGCAGTTGGGACTACTTCGGGACCCAGTACTTC CASSWDYFGTQYF
. . TRBJ1-2 TRBV6-1 TGTGCCAGCAGTGAATGGACAGCACCCTCATCTATCGGCTACACCTTC CASSEWTAPSSIGYTF
. . TRBJ1-5 TRBV28 TGTGCCAGCAGTTCTTTCCCCAGCAATCAGCCCCAGCATTTT CASSSFPSNQPQHF
. . TRBJ2-1 TRBV15 TGTGCCACCAGCAGAGGGCTAGCGCAGTTCTTC CATSRGLAQFF
. . TRBJ1-5 TRBV18 TGTGCCAGCTCACCAGGGCTAGGGGCTTTGCCCCAGCATTTT CASSPGLGALPQHF
. TRBD1 TRBJ1-6 TRBV19 TGTGCCAGTAGTCTGTCGGGGGGGACAGGGGTTAATTCACCCCTCCACTTT CASSLSGGTGVNSPLHF
once TRBD2 TRBJ2-1 TRBV6-5 TGTGCCAGCAACTCCTATGCGGGGGGGGCCTATGAGCAGTTCTTC CASNSYAGGAYEQFF
. . TRBJ1-2 TRBV6-5 TGTGCCAGCAGTTACTTGTTGGAGGGGAAGGAGGGCTACACCTTC CASSYLLEGKEGYTF
. TRBD1 TRBJ1-2 TRBV6-5 TGTGCCAGCAGTTACTCGAGACAGGGGTTATTGGGCTACACCTTC CASSYSRQGLLGYTF
. . TRBJ1-4 TRBV7-7 TGTGCCAGCAGCTCATACTTGGGCGCCCGGTGGGAAAAACTGTTTTTT CASSSYLGARWEKLFF
. . TRBJ2-1 TRBV24-1 TGTGCCACCAGTGATTTGCGAGGGAGCGATGAGCAGTTCTTC CATSDLRGSDEQFF
. . TRBJ1-6 TRBV2 TGTGCCAGCAGCCGAGAGACTGACAATTCACCCCTCCACTTT CASSRETDNSPLHF
. . TRBJ2-7 TRBV6-5 TGTGCCAGCAGTTACCGTTTTCAGGGTAACCACGAGCAGTACTTC CASSYRFQGNHEQYF
. . TRBJ1-1 TRBV19 TGTGCCAGTATCCTCGACACTGAAGCTTTCTTT CASILDTEAFF
. . TRBJ2-5 TRBV11-3 TGTGCCAGCAGCTTTCGTCAGGGGCAAGAGACCCAGTACTTC CASSFRQGQETQYF